The rows below give T cell receptor beta chains drawn from one sample of a study of identical twins. Each CDR3 protein gets one entry after TCRdb re-called the 5' RACE reads with MiXCR. The data show a few hundred thousand distinct CDR3 sequences, roughly 9.5% seen once. These data were also reused for a study on yellow fever vaccine responses in identical twins.

Sequencing was performed on PBMCs. These receptors were taken from a young woman in good health. Each CDR3 is given with its conserved first and last residue. The order of the fields is clone size, V gene, J gene, D gene, CDR3 protein, CDR3 DNA. The D gene is left open where the match is weak. The size entry is marked missing in some rows and otherwise reads once, few, many or a size class.

NA	TRBV5-1	TRBJ2-7	NA	CATRPGQTSSYEQYF	TGCGCCACAAGACCGGGACAGACTAGCTCCTACGAGCAGTACTTC
few	TRBV4-3	TRBJ2-3	NA	CASSQRTEGSPQYF	TGCGCCAGCAGCCAACGAACAGAGGGGTCGCCGCAGTATTTT
NA	TRBV7-8	TRBJ2-5	NA	CASSPTGFGRTQYF	TGTGCCAGCAGCCCCACCGGGTTCGGGAGGACCCAGTACTTC
many	TRBV5-1	TRBJ2-7	NA	CASSLGRAPPNFEQYF	TGCGCCAGCAGCTTGGGGCGGGCCCCACCAAATTTCGAGCAGTACTTC
NA	TRBV6-1	TRBJ2-4	NA	CASSDQGNIQYF	TGTGCCAGCAGTGACCAGGGGAACATTCAGTACTTC
many	TRBV28	TRBJ2-5	TRBD1	CASSLGGQGMETQYF	TGTGCCAGCAGTTTAGGGGGACAGGGAATGGAGACCCAGTACTTC
NA	TRBV24-1	TRBJ2-7	TRBD1	CATRDRAGEQYF	TGTGCCACCAGGGACAGGGCTGGCGAGCAGTACTTC
NA	TRBV9	TRBJ1-6	TRBD1	CASSAPGQGNSPLHF	TGTGCCAGCAGCGCACCGGGACAGGGTAATTCACCCCTCCACTTT
NA	TRBV4-1	TRBJ1-1	NA	CASSQGVLLTSEAFF	TGCGCCAGCAGCCAAGGTGTACTCTTGACATCTGAAGCTTTCTTT
many	TRBV10-3	TRBJ2-7	TRBD1	CAIRVTGSYEQYF	TGTGCCATCAGAGTGACAGGGTCCTACGAGCAGTACTTC
many	TRBV6-5	TRBJ1-1	NA	CASSPGRSEAFF	TGTGCCAGCAGCCCGGGACGGTCTGAAGCTTTCTTT
many	TRBV28	TRBJ2-3	NA	CASIGRGTDTQYF	TGTGCCAGCATTGGCAGGGGCACAGATACGCAGTATTTT
many	TRBV27	TRBJ2-5	TRBD1	CASSPFPPGQQETQYF	TGTGCCAGCAGTCCATTCCCTCCGGGACAGCAAGAGACCCAGTACTTC
NA	TRBV6-1	TRBJ2-2	TRBD1	CASLGTGIFGGELFF	TGTGCCAGCCTCGGGACAGGGATTTTTGGCGGGGAGCTGTTTTTT
NA	TRBV10-3	TRBJ2-7	NA	CAISERLNPTYEQYF	TGTGCCATCAGTGAGAGGCTGAACCCAACCTACGAGCAGTACTTC
many	TRBV5-6	TRBJ1-4	NA	CASSLTGASEKLFF	TGTGCCAGCAGCTTGACGGGGGCCAGTGAAAAACTGTTTTTT
NA	TRBV4-1	TRBJ2-3	NA	CASRSPGGSTDTQYF	TGCGCCAGCAGATCCCCCGGGGGAAGCACAGATACGCAGTATTTT
few	TRBV3-1	TRBJ2-7	NA	CASSPLSTIKDEQYF	TGTGCCAGCAGCCCGCTTTCGACTATAAAGGACGAGCAGTACTTC
NA	TRBV28	TRBJ1-1	NA	CASSPPGRGTEAFF	TGTGCCAGCAGTCCCCCAGGGAGGGGCACTGAAGCTTTCTTT
NA	TRBV20-1	TRBJ2-7	TRBD1	CSAREDRVHYEQYF	TGCAGTGCTAGGGAGGACAGGGTCCACTACGAGCAGTACTTC
NA	TRBV6-4	TRBJ2-3	NA	CASSIILADTQYF	TGTGCCAGCAGTATAATATTGGCAGATACGCAGTATTTT
many	TRBV5-5	TRBJ2-5	NA	CASSLTGAGRETQYF	TGTGCCAGCAGTCTCACGGGGGCCGGGCGGGAGACCCAGTACTTC
few	TRBV29-1	TRBJ2-3	NA	CSVDRTPDTQYF	TGCAGCGTTGATAGGACCCCAGATACGCAGTATTTT
NA	TRBV20-1	TRBJ2-5	TRBD1	CSAGAGTVEETQYF	TGCAGTGCTGGTGCCGGGACAGTAGAAGAGACCCAGTACTTC
many	TRBV14	TRBJ1-5	NA	CASSQGYQPQHF	TGTGCCAGCAGCCAAGGATATCAGCCCCAGCATTTT
many	TRBV4-3	TRBJ2-1	NA	CASSPTFDTYNEQFF	TGCGCCAGCAGCCCTACCTTTGACACCTACAATGAGCAGTTCTTC
NA	TRBV5-4	TRBJ2-1	TRBD2	CASSGTSGVHPDNEQFF	TGTGCCAGCAGCGGGACTAGCGGGGTCCATCCCGACAATGAGCAGTTCTTC